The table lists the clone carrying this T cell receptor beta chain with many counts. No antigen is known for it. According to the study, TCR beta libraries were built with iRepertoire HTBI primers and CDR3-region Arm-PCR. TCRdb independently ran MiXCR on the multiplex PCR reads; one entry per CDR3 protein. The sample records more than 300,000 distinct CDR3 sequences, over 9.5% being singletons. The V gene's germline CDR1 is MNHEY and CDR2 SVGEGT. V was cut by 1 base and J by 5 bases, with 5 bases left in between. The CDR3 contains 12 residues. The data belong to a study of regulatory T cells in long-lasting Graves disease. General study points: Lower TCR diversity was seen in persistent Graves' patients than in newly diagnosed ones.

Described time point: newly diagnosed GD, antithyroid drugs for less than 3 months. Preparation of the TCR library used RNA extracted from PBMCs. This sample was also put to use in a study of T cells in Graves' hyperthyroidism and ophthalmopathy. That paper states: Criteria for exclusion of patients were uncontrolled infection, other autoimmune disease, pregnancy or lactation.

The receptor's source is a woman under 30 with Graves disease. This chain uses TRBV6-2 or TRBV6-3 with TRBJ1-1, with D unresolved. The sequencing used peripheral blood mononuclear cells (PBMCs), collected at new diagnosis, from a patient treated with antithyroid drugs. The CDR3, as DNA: TGTGCCAGCAGTTACTTGGGAACTGAAGCTTTCTTT. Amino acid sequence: CASSYLGTEAFF.